Presented here are 23 T cell receptor beta chains from one specimen sequenced in a study of blood T cell repertoires in COVID-19. Here immunoSEQ multiplex PCR was the method, and the copy in TCRdb shows in-frame clones only, minus some. The top ten hold approximately 3.6% of the sample, which has approximately 140,000 clones, around 79% seen once. The material sequenced was peripheral blood. Receptors were obtained from a man between 60 and 75 years old with acute or convalescent COVID-19.

This clone was seen a handful of times. This chain joins TRBV6-2 or TRBV6-3 and TRBJ1-1; D gene ambiguous. Germline V gene lookup returns CDR1 MNHEY and CDR2 SVGEGT. Trimming took off 2 bases at V and 8 bases at J, with 9 bases between the two ends. This CDR3 is built from 12 residues. The CDR3 region is CASSYVPLEAFF. In nucleotides, the CDR3 is TGTGCCAGCAGTTACGTCCCGCTAGAAGCTTTCTTT.

The chain employs TRBV27 and TRBJ2-5, with TRBD2 identical over 14 bases. Germline V gene lookup returns CDR1 MNHEY and CDR2 SMNVEV (reference sequence). The CDR3 runs to 15 residues. J lost 4 bases, V lost 6 bases, and 4 bases had no gene match. CDR3 in amino acids: CASSGLAGGAETQYF. CDR3 in DNA: TGTGCCAGCAGCGGACTAGCGGGAGGTGCAGAGACCCAGTACTTC.

This clone was counted between two and nine times. The junction does not match germline at one end; this may be a read error. V is TRBV29-1 and J is TRBJ2-7; a possible D gene is TRBD2 (6 bases). The CDR3 covers 8 residues. Germline V CDR1 and CDR2: SQVTM, ANQGSEA. The CDR3 nucleotides read TGCAGCGTTGAGGGGGGACGGTTC. Translated: CSVEGGRF.

The rearrangement joins TRBV5-1 to TRBJ2-2; the D gene is possibly TRBD1 (6 bases). This CDR3 has 15 amino acids. CDR1 and CDR2 from the germline V gene are SGHRS and YFSETQ. V was pared by 1 base and J by 0 bases, with 7 bases between. Here the CDR3 reads CASSLNRANTGELFF. CDR3 DNA: TGCGCCAGCAGCTTGAACAGGGCGAACACCGGGGAGCTGTTTTTT.

In the case of this clone: One end of the junction fails to match germline, which may point to a read error. This rearrangement joins TRBV7-2 to TRBJ1-2; 9 bases are a match to TRBD1. This CDR3 has 14 residues. CDR1 is SGHTA, CDR2 FQGNSA, per germline. The CDR3 is CASSLGFWDRAPYF. The DNA of the CDR3 is TGTGCCAGCAGCTTAGGTTTCTGGGACAGGGCTCCTTACTTC.

This clone occurred once. This chain joins TRBV5-4 and TRBJ2-5; possible D gene TRBD1, 6 bases. Germline lookup yields CDR1 SGHNT and CDR2 YYREEE (reference sequence). V was clipped by 5 bases and J by 2 bases, with 13 bases between them. The CDR3 totals 14 residues. The CDR3 spells CASSFGGGQETQYF. The CDR3 DNA follows: TGTGCCAGCAGTTTTGGGGGCGGACAAGAGACCCAGTACTTC. Using reference TRBV5-4 and TRBJ2-5 for the parts outside the CDR3, the full variable domain is ETGVTQSPTHLIKTRGQQVTLRCSSQSGHNTVSWYQQALGQGPQFIFQYYREEENGRGNFPPRFSGLQFPNYSSELNVNALELDDSALYLCASSFGGGQETQYFGPGTRLLVL.

The V call is TRBV6-5, the J call TRBJ1-6; possibly TRBD1 for D (6 bases). The V end lost 5 bases, the J end lost 3 bases, and 11 bases lay between the germline ends. This CDR3 has 15 amino acids. Germline V CDR1 and CDR2: MNHEY, SVGAGI. The DNA for the CDR3 is TGTGCCAGCAGTCACAGGGTCGTCTATAATTCACCCCTCCACTTT. Protein: CASSHRVVYNSPLHF.

This rearrangement joins TRBV5-5 to TRBJ1-1; maybe TRBD1 (5 bases). Germline V CDR1 and CDR2: SGHKS, YYEKEE (reference sequence). With 4 bases removed from V and 4 bases from J, the gap between germline ends came to 20 bases. This CDR3 comprises 16 residues. The CDR3 reads CASSPSPQALGTEAFF. The CDR3 nucleotides read TGTGCCAGCAGCCCGTCCCCACAGGCTCTGGGCACTGAAGCTTTCTTT.

The CDR3 bases are TGTGCCAGCAGCTTTAGCACGAACACTGAAGCTTTCTTT. It encodes CASSFSTNTEAFF. The chain carries TRBV7-2 and TRBJ1-1; D ambiguous. V was trimmed by 3 bases and J by 1 base, leaving 6 bases between them. Germline V gene lookup returns CDR1 SGHTA and CDR2 FQGNSA. The CDR3 consists of 13 residues.

The chain has TRBV4-1 and TRBJ1-3; D not resolved. Trimming cost V 2 bases and J 4 bases, with 15 bases left between them. Germline V CDR1 and CDR2: MGHRA, YSYEKL. The CDR3 spans 16 residues. Written as DNA, the CDR3 is TGCGCCAGCAGCCAACTAGGATCTTGGCCAGGAAACACCATATATTTT. This encodes CASSQLGSWPGNTIYF.

The chain recombines TRBV28 with TRBJ2-5, with 12 bases identical to TRBD1. The J segment lost 4 bases and the V segment lost 10 bases, leaving 4 bases of the junction unmatched. The CDR3 totals 13 residues. Germline V gene data show CDR1 as MDHEN and CDR2 as SYDVKM. The CDR3 region has the DNA TGTGCCACCCGGGACAGGGGGCGAGAGACCCAGTACTTC. It codes for CATRDRGRETQYF.

There are a few counts of this clone. The V and J genes are TRBV4-1 and TRBJ2-7, with TRBD1 matching 7 bases. With 1 base clipped from V and 3 bases from J, the junction kept 3 bases outside the gene matches. Per germline, CDR1 MGHRA and CDR2 YSYEKL. The CDR3 sequence is 14 residues long. CDR3 sequence (DNA): TGCGCCAGCAGCCAAGCTCCAGGGGGCTACGAGCAGTACTTC. The encoded protein is CASSQAPGGYEQYF.

The chain has TRBV18 and TRBJ1-3; D is undetermined. This CDR3 is built from 16 residues. Between the trimmed V and J ends, which lost 2 bases and 0 bases, there was a span of 11 bases. CDR1 and CDR2 from the germline V gene are KGHSH and LQKENI. CDR3 amino acids: CASSPEIPRSGNTIYF. DNA of the CDR3: TGTGCCAGCTCACCAGAGATCCCCCGCTCTGGAAACACCATATATTTT. The full variable domain, in which reference TRBV18 and TRBJ1-3 provide the parts outside the CDR3, is NAGVMQNPRHLVRRRGQEARLRCSPMKGHSHVYWYRQLPEEGLKFMVYLQKENIIDESGMPKERFSAEFPKEGPSILRIQQVVRGDSAAYFCASSPEIPRSGNTIYFGEGSWLTVV.

This chain uses TRBV24-1 with TRBJ2-3; TRBD2 matches 7 bases. The CDR3 consists of 16 residues. The germline V gene has CDR1 KGHDR and CDR2 SFDVKD. J lost 0 bases, V lost 4 bases, and 6 bases had no gene match. CDR3: CATSDPQAGSTDTQYF. The CDR3 region has the DNA TGTGCCACCAGTGACCCTCAAGCGGGAAGCACAGATACGCAGTATTTT.

The chain joins TRBV10-3 to TRBJ1-2; 7 bases line up with TRBD1. CDR1 is ENHRY and CDR2 is SYGVKD in the germline V gene. This CDR3 is 14 amino acids long. Unmatched junction bases numbered 4, after V lost 6 bases and J lost 0 bases. CDR3 sequence reads: CAISAGTANYGYTF. DNA of the CDR3: TGTGCCATCAGCGCAGGGACAGCTAACTATGGCTACACCTTC.

This clone has only a few counts. The CDR3 sequence is CAWSARRADTQYF. Written as DNA, the CDR3 is TGTGCCTGGAGTGCCCGCAGGGCAGATACGCAGTATTTT. The chain links TRBV30 to TRBJ2-3; a possible D gene is TRBD1 (5 bases). This CDR3 has 13 amino acids. Germline CDR1 GTSNPN, CDR2 SVGIG (reference sequence). The ends were cut back, 1 base at V and 4 bases at J, with 9 bases in the middle.

This sequence joins TRBV9 and TRBJ1-2; perhaps TRBD1 as D (5 bases). V was clipped by 0 bases and J by 4 bases, with 13 bases between them. Looked up from germline, CDR1 is SGDLS and CDR2 is YYNGEE. The CDR3 is 15 amino acids. CDR3 nucleotide sequence: TGTGCCAGCAGCGTAGCCGGACAACTGCCCTATGGCTACACCTTC. This encodes CASSVAGQLPYGYTF. Variable domain in full (rest from reference TRBV9 and TRBJ1-2): DSGVTQTPKHLITATGQRVTLRCSPRSGDLSVYWYQQSLDQGLQFLIQYYNGEERAKGNILERFSAQQFPDLHSELNLSSLELGDSALYFCASSVAGQLPYGYTFGSGTRLTVV.

The gene calls are TRBV28 and TRBJ2-7, with TRBD1 matching 7 bases. Losses at the gene ends were 5 bases for V and 7 bases for J; bases not matched to a gene: 14. The CDR3 has 15 residues. Germline CDR1 is MDHEN and CDR2 is SYDVKM. The chain's CDR3 is CASSLGDSTPGEQYF. The CDR3 DNA reads TGTGCCAGCAGTCTAGGGGACAGTACGCCTGGGGAGCAGTACTTC.

The genes are TRBV21-1 and TRBJ1-5. TRBV21-1 is described as a pseudogene. The CDR3 runs to 12 residues. In nucleotides, the CDR3 is TGTGCCAGCAGCGCTAGTAATCAGCCCCAGCATTTT. Amino acids: CASSASNQPQHF.

The rearrangement uses TRBV4-1 and TRBJ2-3, with 12 positions matching TRBD1. Per germline, CDR1 MGHRA and CDR2 YSYEKL. The CDR3 has 17 residues. J lost 4 bases, V lost 4 bases, and 9 bases had no gene match. The CDR3, as DNA: TGCGCCAGCAGCCCCCAAGGGACAGGGGGCGTGTCAGATACGCAGTATTTT. Protein product: CASSPQGTGGVSDTQYF.

The chain carries TRBV30 and TRBJ1-6; D not resolved. This CDR3 is 13 amino acids long. Germline V gene sequence: CDR1 GTSNPN, CDR2 SVGIG (reference sequence). The V end was cut by 4 bases, the J end by 3 bases, with 7 bases between. The CDR3 nucleotides read TGTGCCTGGAACCGGGACTATAATTCACCCCTCCACTTT. Its protein product is CAWNRDYNSPLHF.

This chain connects TRBV24-1 to TRBJ1-2; TRBD1 matches at 8 bases. The CDR3 has 16 residues. V trimming: 2 bases; J trimming: 8 bases; junction bases outside the gene matches: 12. Germline V CDR1 and CDR2: KGHDR, SFDVKD. In DNA form, the CDR3 reads TGTGCCACCAGTGATTCCGCACCGGGACAGGAGAAGGGCTACACCTTC. Encoded protein: CATSDSAPGQEKGYTF.

This rearrangement joins TRBV11-2 to TRBJ2-1; 11 positions match TRBD1. The J segment lost 7 bases and the V segment lost 5 bases, leaving 7 bases of the junction unmatched. Germline lookup yields CDR1 SGHAT and CDR2 FQNNGV. This CDR3 contains 15 residues. This chain's CDR3 is CASSAPGQGGNEQFF. The DNA of the CDR3 is TGTGCCAGCAGCGCCCCGGGACAGGGGGGGAATGAGCAGTTCTTC.